This T cell receptor beta chain was found in a study of CD8 T cells in Susac syndrome. The authors reverse transcribed roughly 0.5 to 1 ug RNA with random hexamers. Multiplex PCR with immunoSEQ amplified the TCR beta CDR3 across 54 Vbeta and 13 Jbeta. TCRdb itself ran the immunoSEQ multiplex PCR reads through MiXCR, one entry per CDR3 protein. The sample lists under 150,000 distinct CDR3 sequences; around 91% were seen once. Isolation of CD8+ and CD4+ T cells was performed negatively, whereas enrichment of TEMRA cells was done by FACS. In germline, CDR1 is MGHRA, CDR2 YSYEKL. The CDR3 runs to 13 residues. The V end was cut by 2 bases, the J end by 3 bases, with 8 bases between.

The TCR was taken from a human donor with multiple sclerosis. Input material: CD8+ T cells from PBMCs. The chain recombines TRBV4-1 with TRBJ2-7; D not certain. This chain's CDR3 is CASSQLLGYEQYF. In DNA form, the CDR3 reads TGCGCCAGCAGCCAATTGTTGGGCTACGAGCAGTACTTC.